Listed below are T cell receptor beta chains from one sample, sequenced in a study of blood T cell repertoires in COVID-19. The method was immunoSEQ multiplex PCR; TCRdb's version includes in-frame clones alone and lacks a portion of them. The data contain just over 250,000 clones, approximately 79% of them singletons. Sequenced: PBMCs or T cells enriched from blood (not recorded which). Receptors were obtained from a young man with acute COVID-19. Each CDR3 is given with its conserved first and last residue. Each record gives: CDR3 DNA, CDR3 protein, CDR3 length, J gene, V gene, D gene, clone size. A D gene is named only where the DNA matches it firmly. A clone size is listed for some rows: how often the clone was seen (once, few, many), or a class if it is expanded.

TGTGCCAGTAGTAATGGCGGGAGGGCCAATGAGCAGTTCTTC	CASSNGGRANEQFF	14	TRBJ2-1	TRBV19	TRBD2	few
TGTGCCAGCAGTGACTCGGGTCTAGATACGCAGTATTTT	CASSDSGLDTQYF	13	TRBJ2-3	TRBV2	-	once
TGCGCCAGCAGCGGGGACACTAACTATGGCTACACCTTC	CASSGDTNYGYTF	13	TRBJ1-2	TRBV5-1	-	-
TGTGCCAGCAGTCTAGCCGGGACAGGGAATGAAAAACTGTTTTTT	CASSLAGTGNEKLFF	15	TRBJ1-4	TRBV6-5	TRBD1	-
TGTGCCAGCAGCCAAGATGCTAGCGGGGGGGCTGATACGCAGTATTTT	CASSQDASGGADTQYF	16	TRBJ2-3	TRBV3-1/TRBV3-2	TRBD2	once
TGTGCCAGTAGTATTGGGTCTGTGGTTGTAGGAGGCACAGATACGCAGTATTTT	CASSIGSVVVGGTDTQYF	18	TRBJ2-3	TRBV19	-	-
TGTGCCAGCAGCGTCCTGACAGCTGCCGGGGCCAACGTCCTGACTTTC	CASSVLTAAGANVLTF	16	TRBJ2-6	TRBV9	-	-
TGTGCCAGCAGCTTAGCCGCGGGAGGGCCACAGACCCAGTACTTC	CASSLAAGGPQTQYF	15	TRBJ2-5	TRBV7-2	TRBD2	-
TGTGCCACCAGCAGAGTACGTATTGTAGGACAGGACAACACCGGGGAGCTGTTTTTT	CATSRVRIVGQDNTGELFF	19	TRBJ2-2	TRBV15	TRBD1	-
TGTGCCAGCAGCTTGGCCGTCGTTTCAGGGCACAATCAGCCCCAGCATTTT	CASSLAVVSGHNQPQHF	17	TRBJ1-5	TRBV5-8	-	once
TGTGCCAGCTCACCGGGACAGGGGTCTGGAAACACCATATATTTT	CASSPGQGSGNTIYF	15	TRBJ1-3	TRBV18	TRBD1	-
TGTGCCAGCAGACTAGTATCCACCGGGGAGCTGTTTTTT	CASRLVSTGELFF	13	TRBJ2-2	TRBV27	-	-
TGTGCCAGCAGCTTGGCCCGGACTAGCGGGAACACAGATACGCAGTATTTT	CASSLARTSGNTDTQYF	17	TRBJ2-3	TRBV5-1	TRBD2	-
TGTGCCAGCAGTGAAGGGCGGCGGCAGTTCTTC	CASSEGRRQFF	11	TRBJ2-1	TRBV6-1	-	-
TGTGCCAGCAGTGACTCGATCCAGGTTCCCAATGAGCAGTTCTTC	CASSDSIQVPNEQFF	15	TRBJ2-1	TRBV6-4	-	few
TGTGCCAGCAGCCAAGATGGGACAGGGTGGGAGACCCAGTACTTC	CASSQDGTGWETQYF	15	TRBJ2-5	TRBV3-1/TRBV3-2	TRBD1	-
TGTGCCAGCAGCCAAGAGCCCCCGGGACAGGGGAACTATGGCTACACCTTC	CASSQEPPGQGNYGYTF	17	TRBJ1-2	TRBV4-2	TRBD1	few
TGTGCCAGCAGTTGGAGTAATGAGCAGTTCTTC	CASSWSNEQFF	11	TRBJ2-1	TRBV12-3/TRBV12-4	-	-
TGTGCCAGCAGCCAGAATTTGGCGAACACTGAAGCTTTCTTT	CASSQNLANTEAFF	14	TRBJ1-1	TRBV5-1	-	-
TGCGCCAGCAGCTTGGGGCTAGCGGGGGTCACGGACACCGGGGAGCTGTTTTTT	CASSLGLAGVTDTGELFF	18	TRBJ2-2	TRBV5-1	TRBD2	few
TGCGCCAGCAGCCAAGAACAGGGACGGGAAAAACTGTTTTTT	CASSQEQGREKLFF	14	TRBJ1-4	TRBV4-1	-	-
TGCAGCGTTGAAGATCAGCTGGGCAAAGCACGAACTAACTATGGCTACACCTTC	CSVEDQLGKARTNYGYTF	18	TRBJ1-2	TRBV29-1	-	-